This T cell receptor beta chain came from a study of esophageal squamous cell carcinoma under preoperative chemotherapy. The wider study: Both tumor-infiltrating lymphocytes and peripheral blood T cells had their TCR repertoires profiled. Study results and caveats: Peripheral T cells showed a significant TCR diversity increase after chemotherapy, unlike tumor-infiltrating lymphocytes.

TCRdb re-derived calls from the PCR reads in MiXCR, one entry per CDR3 protein. The data contain around 9,300 distinct CDR3 sequences, over 40% of them seen just once; the ten biggest clones take up 14%. The time point is: after preoperative PTX-NDP chemotherapy. Preoperative chemotherapy with paclitaxel-nedaplatin was given to patients before surgery. The CDR3 contains 13 residues. Germline-derived CDR1 and CDR2 are KGHSH and LQKENI. In its sample, this clonotype was seen a few times. Its cognate antigen is unknown. The sequence was collected from a human donor with esophageal squamous cell carcinoma. The donor label of this sample is uncertain. This chain uses TRBV18 with TRBJ2-5; the D is unclear. The J call is in doubt because the DNA end fits TRBJ2-7 better. Collection of the sample occurred from a patient given preoperative chemotherapy. This CDR3 reads CASSPVYPYEQYF. Written as DNA, the CDR3 is TGTGCCAGCTCACCAGTATACCCCTACGAGCAGTACTTC.